This TCR beta chain was found in a study of T cell repertoires in cytomegalovirus infection (dated by TCRdb to the late 2010s). About the investigation overall: Peptide stimulations targeted recently identified HLA-C-restricted CMV epitopes, whose presentation resists viral immunomodulation, together with well-studied HLA-B-restricted epitopes. Donor HLA type was relevant to the analysis, as public TCR beta signatures indicated carriage of CMV infection together with the matching HLA type.

Via the germline V gene, CDR1 is SGHTA and CDR2 FQGNSA. Taken from cysteine to phenylalanine, the CDR3 has 11 residues. Only CDR3 DNA is held: 33 bases, read in frame from base 1. The trim is 5 bases for V and 3 bases for J, with a gap of 5 bases between the germline ends. Instrument on record: Illumina HiSeq 1500. The raw public data were reprocessed by TCRdb itself: fastp quality trimming at Q25, MiXCR clonotype calling, in-frame beta chains only. Every entry covers one CDR3 protein and lists the most common genes and DNA from its rows. The sample table lists under 200,000 distinct CDR3 sequences, about 20% of them with a count of one. Under 30% of the sample rests with the top ten. A note on this clonotype: The antigen it recognizes is unknown. Qualities for individual bases were not recorded, and no much larger clone is one base off.

In the paper's terms, the treatment or condition label means: in vitro stimulation with specific CMV peptide epitopes to enrich CMV-specific T cells. What the work shows at the level of the full study, not this receptor alone: In the ex vivo response, HLA-C-restricted CMV-specific TCR beta clonotypes were dominant, and in two of eight donors the single most frequent clonotype came from this HLA-C-restricted group. Carriers of CMV infection plus the relevant HLA type were discriminated by the cumulative frequency of public TCR beta family members in the study cohort and in an independent roughly 340-donor cohort.

This receptor was obtained from a human donor in good health (CMV status not recorded). Some clones in this sample may be carry-over from other donors' samples. The rearrangement combines TRBV7-2 with TRBJ2-7; the D gene identity is not certain. Specimen: CD8+ T cells from cultured PBMCs, collected from culture after CMV antigen stimulation. The DNA sequence is given as TGTGCCAGCAGCCAGTTCTACGAGCAGTACTTC. Translated, it reads CASSQFYEQYF.